A selection of T cell receptor beta chains follows, all from one sample in a study of blood T cell repertoires in COVID-19. Sequenced by immunoSEQ multiplex PCR; TCRdb stores in-frame clones only, minus some. The table lists 180,000 or so clones, just under 85% of them singletons. The sequenced sample consisted of peripheral blood. Source of these receptors: a man aged 35-49 years who had recovered from COVID-19. The CDR3 runs from the conserved cysteine through the conserved F or W. Each record gives: clone size, V gene, J gene, D gene, CDR3 protein, CDR3 DNA. The D gene is left open where the match is weak. Clone size is not always given. Where it is, it says once, few, many or a class for expanded clones.

>.|TRBV7-2|TRBJ2-1|.
CASSLTGTEQFF
TGTGCCAGCAGCTTAACCGGGACAGAGCAGTTCTTC
>.|TRBV20-1|TRBJ2-3|TRBD2
CSASGSGISSTDTQYF
TGCAGTGCTAGTGGTAGCGGGATATCTAGCACAGATACGCAGTATTTT
>.|TRBV6-2/TRBV6-3|TRBJ2-7|TRBD2
CASSYTRTSPHEQYF
TGTGCCAGCAGTTACACAAGGACTAGCCCCCACGAGCAGTACTTC
>.|TRBV21-1|TRBJ2-7|.
CASSIRSWGLFMSYEQYF
TGTGCCAGCAGCATAAGGTCCTGGGGGCTTTTTATGTCCTACGAGCAGTACTTC
>.|TRBV28|TRBJ1-3|.
CASTPTGSGNTIYF
TGTGCCAGCACTCCGACAGGCTCTGGAAACACCATATATTTT
>.|TRBV29-1|TRBJ2-1|TRBD2
CSVEGTSGASYNEQFF
TGCAGCGTAGAGGGGACTAGCGGGGCCTCCTACAATGAGCAGTTCTTC
>.|TRBV18|TRBJ2-7|TRBD1
CASSPIGQGGYEQYF
TGTGCCAGCTCACCAATCGGACAGGGGGGCTACGAGCAGTACTTC
>once|TRBV14|TRBJ2-7|.
CASSQFVQASYEQYF
TGTGCCAGCAGCCAATTCGTTCAGGCCTCCTACGAGCAGTACTTC
>.|TRBV9|TRBJ2-6|TRBD1
CASSVGDRVSGANVLTF
TGTGCCAGCAGCGTAGGGGACAGGGTGTCTGGGGCCAACGTCCTGACTTTC
>.|TRBV7-8|TRBJ1-2|TRBD1
CASSQSQGTNGGYTF
TGTGCCAGCAGCCAATCACAGGGGACGAATGGAGGCTACACCTTC
>.|TRBV18|TRBJ2-7|TRBD2
CASSPLSGRASLNEQYF
TGTGCCAGCTCACCACTTTCCGGGAGGGCCTCTCTCAACGAGCAGTACTTC
>.|TRBV27|TRBJ1-2|TRBD1
CASRSGQGAVGYTF
TGTGCCAGCCGGTCTGGACAGGGGGCAGTTGGCTACACCTTC
>.|TRBV7-3|TRBJ2-5|.
CASSEDSGQETQYF
TGTGCCAGCAGCGAAGACAGTGGCCAAGAGACCCAGTACTTC
>.|TRBV27|TRBJ2-3|TRBD2
CASSEGTSGAYPDTQYF
TGTGCCAGCAGTGAAGGGACTAGCGGGGCGTACCCAGATACGCAGTATTTT
>few|TRBV28|TRBJ1-1|.
CASSRTEAFF
TGTGCCAGCAGTCGCACTGAAGCTTTCTTT
>.|TRBV7-6|TRBJ1-5|.
CASSLEKGGVQPQHF
TGTGCCAGCAGCTTAGAGAAGGGGGGGGTACAGCCCCAGCATTTT
>.|TRBV4-1|TRBJ1-5|TRBD1
CASSTWTGGDRPQHF
TGCGCCAGCAGCACCTGGACAGGGGGGGATCGGCCCCAGCATTTT
>.|TRBV2|TRBJ2-1|TRBD2
CASSWTSGRSNEQFF
TGTGCCAGCAGCTGGACTAGCGGGAGATCAAATGAGCAGTTCTTC
>.|TRBV3-1/TRBV3-2|TRBJ2-1|TRBD2
CASSQDRETSGLF
TGTGCCAGCAGCCAAGATAGGGAGACTAGCGGCCTCTTC
>few|TRBV2|TRBJ2-2|TRBD2
CATRGLAGGSGELFF
TGTGCCACCCGGGGTCTAGCGGGAGGGTCCGGGGAGCTGTTTTTT
>.|TRBV7-6|TRBJ2-3|TRBD2
CASSKSAGTTGTDTQYF
TGTGCCAGCAGCAAATCTGCCGGGACTACCGGCACAGATACGCAGTATTTT
>.|TRBV4-3|TRBJ1-4|TRBD1
CASSQVPTGGGYEKLFF
TGCGCCAGCAGCCAAGTGCCGACAGGGGGAGGGTATGAAAAACTGTTTTTT